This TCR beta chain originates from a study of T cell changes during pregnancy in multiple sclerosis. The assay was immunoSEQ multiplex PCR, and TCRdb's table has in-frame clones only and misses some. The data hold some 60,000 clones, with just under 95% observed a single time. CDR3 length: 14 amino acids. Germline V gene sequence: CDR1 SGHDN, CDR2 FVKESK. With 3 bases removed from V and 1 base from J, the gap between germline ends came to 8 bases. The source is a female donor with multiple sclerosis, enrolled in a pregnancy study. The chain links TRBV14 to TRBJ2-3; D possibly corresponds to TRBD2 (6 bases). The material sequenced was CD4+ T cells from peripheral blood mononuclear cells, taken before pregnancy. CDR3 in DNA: TGTGCCAGCAGCCAGTGGAGGGGCACAGATACGCAGTATTTT. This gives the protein CASSQWRGTDTQYF.